The 18 T cell receptor beta chains given below trace back to one sample, sequenced in a study of blood T cells in healthy people across ages. Together with a sample-barcoded 5' primer, a J-beta primer mix was included in a second PCR lasting about 7 to 12 cycles. Each CDR3 protein is one row after TCRdb ran MiXCR on the 5' RACE reads. The sample contains about 1.4 million distinct CDR3 sequences, approximately 59% of which appear only once. The sequenced sample consisted of blood. Receptors originate from a man between 18 and 29 years old in good health.

This chain links TRBV5-6 with TRBJ2-1, with TRBD1 identical over 7 bases. CDR1 is SGHDT, CDR2 YYEEEE, per germline. The CDR3 covers 16 residues. Trimming cost V 4 bases and J 4 bases; bases outside gene matches: 11. The CDR3 region is CASSPQVRGRYNEQFF. As DNA, the CDR3 is TGTGCCAGCAGCCCCCAGGTAAGGGGGCGATACAATGAGCAGTTCTTC.

The rearrangement links TRBV13 to TRBJ2-3; TRBD2 is a possible D gene (6 bases). The ends were cut back, 1 base at V and 1 base at J, with 18 bases in the middle. The CDR3 consists of 18 residues. Germline V gives CDR1 PRHDT, CDR2 FYEKMQ (reference sequence). DNA for the CDR3: TGTGCCAGCAGCTTAGAGCGGGTCTTCGAGGAGGGCACAGATACGCAGTATTTT. It translates to CASSLERVFEEGTDTQYF.

The chain is built from TRBV5-1 and TRBJ1-2, with a tentative D call TRBD1 (6 bases). V dropped 4 bases and J dropped 6 bases, with 19 bases sitting between them. CDR3 length: 15 amino acids. The germline gives CDR1 SGHRS, CDR2 YFSETQ. The CDR3 region has the DNA TGCGCCAGCAGCCCTGCCGGCCACGGGGGCGATGGCTACACCTTC. The encoded protein is CASSPAGHGGDGYTF.

The chain has TRBV4-1 and TRBJ2-1, with 11 bases identical to TRBD1. V shed 3 bases, J shed 9 bases, and the junction held 7 bases outside the gene matches. This CDR3 has 15 residues. Germline values: CDR1 MGHRA, CDR2 YSYEKL. CDR3 in DNA: TGCGCCAGCAGCCAGGACAGGGGGCGGTTTGGTGAGCAGTTCTTC. This translates into CASSQDRGRFGEQFF.

The genes are TRBV20-1 and TRBJ2-4; D remains ambiguous. The CDR3 loop spans 13 amino acids. Trimming removed 3 bases at V and 0 bases at J, with 6 bases between. CDR1 DFQATT and CDR2 SNEGSKA come from the germline V gene (reference sequence). The CDR3 DNA reads TGCAGTGCTAGGTCTTTAGCCAAAAACATTCAGTACTTC. Protein sequence: CSARSLAKNIQYF.

This clonotype was picked up a small number of times. The V gene is TRBV29-1, the J gene TRBJ2-5; D ambiguous. This CDR3 has 13 residues. Trimming pared 1 base from V and 5 bases from J, leaving 11 bases between. Germline values: CDR1 SQVTM, CDR2 ANQGSEA. In DNA, the CDR3 is TGCAGCGTTGAAGGCGGACGGTGGGAGACCCAGTACTTC. It encodes CSVEGGRWETQYF.

This clonotype has a single count. The chain employs TRBV6-5 and TRBJ1-6, with 8 bases that match TRBD1. CDR1 is MNHEY and CDR2 is SVGAGI in the germline V gene. The CDR3 has 16 amino acids. V shed 7 bases and J 6 bases; nucleotides not matched to a gene: 11. The CDR3 coding sequence is TGTGCCAGCACCCTCCTCCAGGGGGCCGGTAATTCACCCCTCCACTTT. Translating gives CASTLLQGAGNSPLHF.

The chain joins TRBV5-1 to TRBJ1-1; TRBD1 might be the D (5 bases). The CDR3 covers 17 residues. Germline values: CDR1 SGHRS, CDR2 YFSETQ. Trimming removed 4 bases at V and 2 bases at J, with 21 bases between. The CDR3: CASSLLLGRGGNTEAFF. The CDR3 DNA reads TGCGCCAGCAGCCTACTCTTGGGTCGGGGGGGAAACACTGAAGCTTTCTTT.

V is TRBV28 and J is TRBJ2-3; TRBD2 matches at 7 bases. The CDR3 extends over 15 amino acids. CDR1 and CDR2 from the germline V gene are MDHEN and SYDVKM. V lost 8 bases and J lost 2; bases outside the gene matches: 10. The CDR3 bases are TGTGCCAGCGAAGTCGGGAGGACCTTCACAGATACGCAGTATTTT. Its protein is CASEVGRTFTDTQYF.

The rearrangement uses TRBV20-1 and TRBJ1-2, with 9 bases aligning to TRBD1. With 6 bases clipped from V and 5 bases from J, the junction kept 13 bases outside the gene matches. Germline V lookup: CDR1 DFQATT, CDR2 SNEGSKA (reference sequence). This CDR3 spans 15 amino acids. CDR3 nucleotides: TGCAGTGCCGACGACAAACAGGGGGCCAATTATGGCTACACCTTC. Translated, it gives CSADDKQGANYGYTF.

In regard to this clonotype: This may be a read error: a much more frequent sequence differs by one nucleotide. This chain's CDR3 is CSASRPGAPARGYTF. CDR3 DNA sequence: TGCAGTGCTAGTCGTCCCGGGGCCCCAGCGAGGGGCTACACCTTC. The J gene is TRBJ1-2, the V gene TRBV20-1; TRBD1 is a possible D gene (5 bases). Trimming shortened V by 3 bases and J by 8 bases, and 22 bases separated the two germline ends. This CDR3 region has 15 residues. Germline CDR1 and CDR2: DFQATT and SNEGSKA (reference sequence).

CDR3: CSVEPGTGSNTF. CDR3 nucleotides: TGCAGCGTTGAACCAGGGACCGGGTCTAACACCTTC. The chain employs TRBV29-1 and TRBJ1-2, with D possibly matching TRBD1 (5 bases). CDR1 SQVTM and CDR2 ANQGSEA come from the germline V gene. V was trimmed by 2 bases and J by 12 bases, leaving 16 bases between them. The CDR3 consists of 12 residues. The full variable domain, its missing parts supplied by reference TRBV29-1 and TRBJ1-2, is SAVISQKPSRDICQRGTSLTIQCQVDSQVTMMFWYRQQPGQSLTLIATANQGSEATYESGFVIDKFPISRPNLTFSTLTVSNMSPEDSSIYLCSVEPGTGSNTFGSGTRLTVV.

The chain joins TRBV3-1 to TRBJ2-4; 7 bases fit TRBD1. The DNA end favors TRBJ2-7, so the J call may be wrong. Germline V lookup: CDR1 LGHDT, CDR2 YNNKEL (reference sequence). The CDR3 loop spans 16 amino acids. CDR3: CASSQGPDRTHYEQYF. CDR3 DNA: TGTGCCAGCAGCCAAGGGCCGGACAGGACCCACTACGAGCAGTACTTC.

CDR3 sequence (DNA): TGTGCCAGCAGCTTTCCGGGACACCAAAAACCCCCCTACGAGCAGTACTTC. As protein: CASSFPGHQKPPYEQYF. V is TRBV7-2 and J is TRBJ2-4, with D possibly matching TRBD1 (6 bases). The end of the DNA is better explained by TRBJ2-7, so the J call may be wrong. Germline V CDR1 and CDR2: SGHTA, FQGNSA. The CDR3 totals 17 residues.

The count of this clonotype is one. This chain joins TRBV7-2 and TRBJ1-5, with no clear D. The CDR3 spans 13 residues. The germline V gene has CDR1 SGHTA and CDR2 FQGNSA. V shed 7 bases and J shed 4 bases, with 11 bases lying between them. CDR3 protein: CASNWDWNQPQHF. The DNA for the CDR3 is TGTGCCAGCAACTGGGATTGGAATCAGCCCCAGCATTTT. The full variable domain, its missing parts supplied by reference TRBV7-2 and TRBJ1-5, is GAGVSQSPSNKVTEKGKDVELRCDPISGHTALYWYRQSLGQGLEFLIYFQGNSAPDKSGLPSDRFSAERTGGSVSTLTIQRTQQEDSAVYLCASNWDWNQPQHFGDGTRLSIL.

The rearrangement uses TRBV7-9 and TRBJ2-7; the D gene could be TRBD1 or TRBD2 (5 bases each). The CDR3 has 15 amino acids. V was clipped by 5 bases and J by 3 bases, with 17 bases between them. CDR1 is SEHNR and CDR2 is FQNEAQ in the germline V gene (reference sequence). For the CDR3, the DNA is TGTGCCAGCAGCATCATCCGGGACGGAAGCTACGAGCAGTACTTC. Translation: CASSIIRDGSYEQYF.

This clonotype has a handful of counts. The V call is TRBV20-1, the J call TRBJ2-7; tentatively, D is TRBD2 (6 bases). V lost 4 bases and J 4 bases, leaving 23 bases between the germline ends. Germline V gives CDR1 DFQATT, CDR2 SNEGSKA (reference sequence). The CDR3 extends over 16 amino acids. The CDR3 region is CSAKGGLIHILYEQYF. CDR3 coding DNA: TGCAGTGCTAAGGGAGGACTCATCCACATCCTATACGAGCAGTACTTC.

This clonotype occurred once. The chain couples TRBV12-3 or TRBV12-4 to TRBJ2-7, with no clear D. This CDR3 is built from 13 residues. Trimming left V 5 bases short and J 5 bases short, with 13 bases between. The CDR3 loop reads CASSQCKPNEQYF. In DNA, the CDR3 is TGTGCCAGCAGTCAGTGTAAACCTAACGAGCAGTACTTC.